One sample yielded the 25 T cell receptor beta chains listed below, sequenced in a study of persistence of HIV-infected CD4 T cells. This was the immunoSEQ version 4 assay in survey mode. Repertoires were generated with immunoSEQ multiplex PCR, while TCRdb's copy carries only in-frame clones and drops some. Here the sample spans more than 35,000 clones, approximately 91% being singletons. Their antigens remain unidentified. This nonspecific control used anti-CD3/anti-CD28 bead stimulation of CD4+ T cells. Sorting selected CD4+ T cells upregulating both CD40 ligand and CD69. The sample in question was CD4+ T cells sorted from PBMCs after roughly 18-hour stimulation, obtained from a patient who received antiretroviral therapy. All receptors come from an adult man with HIV who was CMV-seropositive.

The count of this clone is one. The J gene is TRBJ1-1, the V gene TRBV5-1; tentative D call: TRBD1 (6 bases). The V and J ends lost 4 bases and 4 bases respectively, with 20 bases between them. The CDR3 totals 16 residues. CDR1 is SGHRS and CDR2 is YFSETQ in the germline V gene. CDR3 DNA sequence: TGCGCCAGCAGCGCCGGGAAGTGGGGGGGCGTCACTGAAGCTTTCTTT. Translation gives CASSAGKWGGVTEAFF.

This chain uses TRBV6-5 with TRBJ1-4; a weak D match, TRBD1 (5 bases). The germline V and J ends were trimmed by 5 bases and 0 bases, with 10 bases remaining between them. Per germline, CDR1 MNHEY and CDR2 SVGAGI. The CDR3 is 15 amino acids. CDR3 DNA sequence: TGTGCCAGCAGTCCAAGGACAACAACTAATGAAAAACTGTTTTTT. It translates to CASSPRTTTNEKLFF.

This clone occurred a few times. The genes are TRBV27 and TRBJ1-5; D unclear. Trimming cost V 5 bases and J 0 bases, with 11 bases left between them. The length of the CDR3 is 15 residues. Looked up from germline, CDR1 is MNHEY and CDR2 is SMNVEV (reference sequence). CDR3 bases: TGTGCCAGCAGTCCTCTTTCTTATAGCAATCAGCCCCAGCATTTT. The encoded protein is CASSPLSYSNQPQHF.

The CDR3: CASSWFGPGDSRRAEAFF. The CDR3 nucleotides are TGTGCCAGCAGCTGGTTTGGGCCGGGGGACTCCAGGCGGGCTGAAGCTTTCTTT. This chain links TRBV5-6 with TRBJ1-1; tentatively, D is TRBD1 (5 bases). V was shortened by 3 bases and J by 6 bases, with 27 bases between the two germline ends. The CDR3 has 18 amino acids. Per germline, CDR1 SGHDT and CDR2 YYEEEE.

This clone occurred a few times. The rearrangement joins TRBV7-2 to TRBJ1-4; weak D call: TRBD1 (6 bases). There are 13 residues in the CDR3. Per germline, CDR1 SGHTA and CDR2 FQGNSA. V was clipped by 3 bases and J by 8 bases, with 10 bases between them. The CDR3 DNA is TGTGCCAGCAGCTTGACAGGACGGGAAAAACTGTTTTTT. Amino acids: CASSLTGREKLFF.

The V call is TRBV10-1, the J call TRBJ1-6; a weak D match, TRBD1 (5 bases). The germline V gene has CDR1 WNHNN and CDR2 SYGVQD (reference sequence). The length of the CDR3 is 15 residues. Trimming shortened V by 0 bases and J by 10 bases, and 13 bases separated the two germline ends. CDR3 DNA sequence: TGCGCCAGCAGTGAGTCGAGGGGAATGGGATCACCCCTCCACTTT. Protein: CASSESRGMGSPLHF.

The genes are TRBV7-3 and TRBJ2-2, with TRBD1 matching over 7 bases. Trimming took 8 bases from V and 6 from J; bases not matched to a gene: 18. The CDR3 sequence is 17 residues long. Germline V gene data show CDR1 as SGHTA and CDR2 as FQGTGA. In DNA, the CDR3 is TGTGCCAGCTATGTCGCGAACCGGGACAGTCGGGCCGGGGAGCTGTTTTTT. This codes for CASYVANRDSRAGELFF.

Written as DNA, the CDR3 is TGTGCCAGCAGTCCCGGCGGGCGATACGGCTACACCTTC. Translating gives CASSPGGRYGYTF. The chain is built from TRBV28 and TRBJ1-2; D unresolved. V lost 5 bases, J lost 8 bases, and 15 bases lay in between. The length of the CDR3 is 13 residues. Germline CDR1 reads MDHEN; CDR2 reads SYDVKM.

This chain uses TRBV19 with TRBJ1-5, with D unclear. From germline, CDR1 is LNHDA and CDR2 SQIVND (reference sequence). The length of the CDR3 is 13 residues. Between the trimmed V and J ends, which lost 4 bases and 9 bases, there was a span of 13 bases. The CDR3 DNA is TGTGCCAGTAGTACCGACAAGGGAGGGCCCCAGCATTTT. Amino acids: CASSTDKGGPQHF.

The chain has TRBV6-1 and TRBJ1-5; D gene unclear. CDR1 is MNHNS and CDR2 is SASEGT in the germline V gene. The CDR3 is 15 amino acids. The V and J ends lost 1 base and 3 bases respectively, with 10 bases between them. The CDR3 protein is CASSEGQVNNQPQHF. Here the CDR3 DNA reads TGTGCCAGCAGTGAAGGGCAGGTGAACAATCAGCCCCAGCATTTT.

In its sample, this clone was seen a few times. V gene TRBV3-1 (or the pseudogene TRBV3-2) combines with J gene TRBJ1-1; D unresolved. Germline CDR1 LGHDT, CDR2 YNNKEL (reference sequence). The length of the CDR3 is 11 residues. With 3 bases removed from V and 7 bases from J, the gap between germline ends came to 6 bases. CDR3 nucleotides: TGTGCCAGCAGCCAGCCCATTGAAGCTTTCTTT. This gives the protein CASSQPIEAFF.

This clone was detected once. J is TRBJ1-6 and V is TRBV18; 7 nucleotides match TRBD1. From germline, CDR1 is KGHSH and CDR2 LQKENI. V trimming: 2 bases; J trimming: 7 bases; junction bases outside the gene matches: 5. There are 15 residues in the CDR3. The CDR3 is CASSPIGTVNSPLHF. The DNA for the CDR3 is TGTGCCAGCTCACCAATAGGGACAGTGAATTCACCCCTCCACTTT.

The chain carries TRBV7-6 and TRBJ2-3; D is unresolved. The CDR3 is 13 residues long. Germline-derived CDR1 and CDR2 are SGHVS and FNYEAQ. Trimming removed 5 bases at V and 0 bases at J, with 6 bases between. The CDR3, as DNA: TGTGCCAGCAGCCGGCCAAGCACAGATACGCAGTATTTT. This encodes CASSRPSTDTQYF.

The V call is TRBV5-6, the J call TRBJ2-2, with a tentative D call TRBD2 (7 bases). Between the trimmed V and J ends, which lost 0 bases and 5 bases, there was a span of 17 bases. The germline CDR1 and CDR2 sequences are SGHDT and YYEEEE. The CDR3 extends over 17 amino acids. The CDR3 sequence: CASSLGGGLVDTGELFF. CDR3 nucleotide sequence: TGTGCCAGCAGCTTGGGCGGGGGCCTAGTAGATACCGGGGAGCTGTTTTTT.

The chain carries TRBV27 and TRBJ1-4, with D tentatively TRBD1 (6 bases). This CDR3 is 16 amino acids long. Germline values: CDR1 MNHEY, CDR2 SMNVEV (reference sequence). Trimming stripped 4 bases from V and 0 bases from J, with 12 bases between. CDR3: CASSSQGIPTNEKLFF. CDR3 DNA sequence: TGTGCCAGCAGTTCCCAGGGGATACCAACTAATGAAAAACTGTTTTTT.

This chain connects TRBV6-5 to TRBJ1-1; TRBD1 matches at 7 bases. The junction had 6 bases not matched to a gene; V was cut back by 4 bases and J by 4 bases. Germline V gene sequence: CDR1 MNHEY, CDR2 SVGAGI. CDR3 size: 14 residues. In DNA, the CDR3 is TGTGCCAGCAGTTTTCCAGGGGGTGGCACTGAAGCTTTCTTT. Its translation: CASSFPGGGTEAFF.

The chain is built from TRBV14 and TRBJ2-5; D is uncertain. The CDR3 is 12 residues long. Trimming cost V 3 bases and J 4 bases, with 6 bases left between them. From germline, CDR1 is SGHDN and CDR2 FVKESK. In nucleotides, the CDR3 is TGTGCCAGCAGCCACAATCTAGAGACCCAGTACTTC. Protein: CASSHNLETQYF.

This rearrangement joins TRBV25-1 to TRBJ2-2; weak D call: TRBD2 (5 bases). The V end lost 1 base, the J end lost 6 bases, and 18 bases lay between the germline ends. The CDR3 runs to 17 residues. Germline CDR1 reads MGHDK; CDR2 reads SYGVNS. The CDR3 reads CASSEFGGSAPSGELFF. The CDR3 nucleotides read TGTGCCAGCAGTGAATTCGGCGGGTCGGCCCCGTCCGGGGAGCTGTTTTTT. Variable domain in full (rest from reference TRBV25-1 and TRBJ2-2): EADIYQTPRYLVIGTGKKITLECSQTMGHDKMYWYQQDPGMELHLIHYSYGVNSTEKGDLSSESTVSRIRTEHFPLTLESARPSHTSQYLCASSEFGGSAPSGELFFGEGSRLTVL.

This clone was detected only a few times. This chain uses TRBV6-4 with TRBJ1-2, with D possibly TRBD1 on 5 matching bases. Trimming cost V 6 bases and J 2 bases, with 13 bases left between them. The CDR3 runs 14 residues. Germline V lookup: CDR1 MRHNA, CDR2 SNTAGT. The CDR3 DNA reads TGTGCCAGCAGCGACGGGACGGGCAACTATGGCTACACCTTC. It codes for CASSDGTGNYGYTF.

The rearrangement links TRBV5-6 to TRBJ1-6; no clear D. Germline assignment: CDR1 SGHDT and CDR2 YYEEEE. V was shortened by 0 bases and J by 10 bases, with 5 bases between the two germline ends. There are 12 residues in the CDR3. CDR3 sequence: CASSLVASPLHF. CDR3 DNA sequence: TGTGCCAGCAGCTTGGTCGCGTCACCCCTCCACTTT.

The rearrangement joins TRBV2 to TRBJ2-7; D is unclear. Germline values: CDR1 SNHLY, CDR2 FYNNEI. The length of the CDR3 is 14 residues. V lost 4 bases, J lost 2 bases, and 12 bases lay in between. CDR3 residues: CASSVDGSAYEQYF. CDR3 sequence (DNA): TGTGCCAGCAGTGTTGACGGATCGGCCTACGAGCAGTACTTC.

The chain uses TRBV3-1 (or the pseudogene TRBV3-2) and TRBJ2-7; 10 nucleotides match TRBD1. The J segment lost 6 bases and the V segment lost 4 bases, leaving 9 bases of the junction unmatched. Germline V gives CDR1 LGHDT, CDR2 YNNKEL (reference sequence). The CDR3 sequence is 15 residues long. Written as DNA, the CDR3 is TGTGCCAGCAGCCGCGGCAGGGACAGGGGATTCGAGCAGTACTTC. It is translated as CASSRGRDRGFEQYF.

The chain has TRBV23-1 and TRBJ1-6, with 8 bases that match TRBD1. TRBV23-1 is an ORF; its function is uncertain. There are 19 residues in the CDR3. V lost 3 bases to trimming and J lost 0 bases; unmatched junction nucleotides: 10. CDR3 in DNA: TGCGCCAGCAGTCAGCCAGGGGGCCCCACAAGCTCCTATAATTCACCCCTCCACTTT. Its translation is CASSQPGGPTSSYNSPLHF.

The chain carries TRBV7-9 and TRBJ1-2, with a tentative D call TRBD1 (6 bases). Germline CDR1 reads SEHNR; CDR2 reads FQNEAQ (reference sequence). The CDR3 length is 13 residues. V was shortened by 9 bases and J by 2 bases, with 13 bases between the two germline ends. The CDR3 sequence is CASMIQGNYGYTF. The CDR3 nucleotides read TGTGCCAGTATGATACAGGGAAACTATGGCTACACCTTC.

V gene TRBV6-5 combines with J gene TRBJ1-6, with D unclear. V lost 7 bases, J lost 4 bases, and 11 bases lay in between. The CDR3 has 14 residues. Germline V lookup: CDR1 MNHEY, CDR2 SVGAGI. The CDR3 sequence: CASTRPVYNSPLHF. DNA of the CDR3: TGTGCCAGCACGCGGCCGGTTTATAATTCACCCCTCCACTTT.